This paragraph covers one T cell receptor (beta chain) sequence. Its target is not known. These data belong to a study of T cell responses to AZD1222 COVID-19 vaccine. Study as a whole: The study pooled second doses at about 4 or about 12 weeks.

Study-wide findings and caveats: Only a handful of AZD1222 recipients were seropositive at baseline. Scientists sampled the repertoires only once the peak T cell response had passed.

Sequencing used immunoSEQ multiplex PCR; TCRdb keeps in-frame clones, though not all of them. This sample yields roughly 91,000 clones, of which nearly 90% are seen a single time; around 2.7% belongs to the top ten. This CDR3 has 13 amino acids. Trimming removed 4 bases from V and 6 bases from J, with 12 bases in between. This chain links TRBV12-3 or TRBV12-4 with TRBJ1-2; D unresolved. The TCR was taken from an adult in good health. The sample here was peripheral blood, taken on day 0 of AZD1222 vaccination. The CDR3 DNA sequence: TGTGCCAGCAGTTCCGAGCCGACGAATGGCTACACCTTC. The encoded protein is CASSSEPTNGYTF.